This TCR beta chain is drawn from a study of cytomegalovirus exposure and HLA in healthy donors. There are 15 residues in the CDR3. CDR1 and CDR2 from the germline V gene are WSHSY and SAAADI. V lost 6 bases, J lost 2 bases, and 11 bases lay in between. Primers: 60 Vbeta forward and 13 Jbeta reverse. In the original workflow: Later reanalysis found approximately 80 million unique TCR beta chains, 10 million to 12 million of them shared. This table comes from immunoSEQ multiplex PCR, and its TCRdb copy is limited to in-frame clones, with some not included. The V and J calls and clone size were taken over from that table, and D and trimming were inferred from the DNA. The top ten clones hold under 2.5% of a sample with over 45,000 clones, around 85% of them seen once. Concerning this clone: The antigen remains unidentified.

Overall study findings and caveats: Data from an earlier analysis indicated that most TCR beta V segments were productive either about 87% or about 30% of the time. An assumption of roughly uniform sequencing depth across donors underlay the presence/absence analyses. The sole available immune exposure information was CMV serostatus.

The gene calls are TRBV10-2 and TRBJ2-6; unclear D gene. The sample was PBMCs. The source of this sequence is a boy between 10 and 17 years old in good health and CMV-seropositive. The CDR3: CASSSTGTGANVLTF. The DNA of the CDR3 is TGCGCCAGCAGCTCGACGGGTACTGGGGCCAACGTCCTGACTTTC.